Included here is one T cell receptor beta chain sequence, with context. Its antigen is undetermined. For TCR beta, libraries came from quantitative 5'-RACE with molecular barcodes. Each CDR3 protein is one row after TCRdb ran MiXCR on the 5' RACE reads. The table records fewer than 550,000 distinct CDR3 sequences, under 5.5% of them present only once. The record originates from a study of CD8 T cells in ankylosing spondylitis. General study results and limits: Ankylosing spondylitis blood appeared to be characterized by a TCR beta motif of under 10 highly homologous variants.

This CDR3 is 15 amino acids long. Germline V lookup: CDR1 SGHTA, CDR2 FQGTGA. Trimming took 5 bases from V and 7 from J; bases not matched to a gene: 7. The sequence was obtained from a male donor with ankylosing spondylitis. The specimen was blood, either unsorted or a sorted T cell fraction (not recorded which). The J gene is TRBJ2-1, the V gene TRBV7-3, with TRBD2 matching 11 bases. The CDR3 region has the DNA TGTGCCAGCAGCACCCGACTAGCGGGGAGGAATGAGCAGTTCTTC. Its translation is CASSTRLAGRNEQFF.